This entry describes one T cell receptor (beta chain). The sample is drawn from a study of blood T cell repertoires in COVID-19. Study-wide background: Samples came from the United States, Italy and Spain, spanning acute and convalescent COVID-19. T cells, B-cell-depleted T cells, or PBMCs provided the cDNA or gDNA that served as material.

Original analysis: The authors estimated nucleated cell counts from reference gene primer amplification. Sequencing used immunoSEQ multiplex PCR; TCRdb keeps in-frame clones, though not all of them. D and trimming come from the DNA, and the V and J calls and clone size come from that table. The data contain around 72,000 clones, roughly 80% of them singletons. Germline CDR1 MDHEN, CDR2 SYDVKM. The CDR3 sequence is 14 residues long. V lost 4 bases and J 3 bases, leaving 13 bases between the germline ends. The receptor was derived from a woman in her sixties with acute or convalescent COVID-19. The chain joins TRBV28 to TRBJ2-7, with D possibly TRBD2 on 5 matching bases. Sequenced: peripheral blood. In DNA form, the CDR3 reads TGTGCCAGCAGTTCACAAGCCGGGATCTACGAGCAGTACTTC. Protein sequence: CASSSQAGIYEQYF.